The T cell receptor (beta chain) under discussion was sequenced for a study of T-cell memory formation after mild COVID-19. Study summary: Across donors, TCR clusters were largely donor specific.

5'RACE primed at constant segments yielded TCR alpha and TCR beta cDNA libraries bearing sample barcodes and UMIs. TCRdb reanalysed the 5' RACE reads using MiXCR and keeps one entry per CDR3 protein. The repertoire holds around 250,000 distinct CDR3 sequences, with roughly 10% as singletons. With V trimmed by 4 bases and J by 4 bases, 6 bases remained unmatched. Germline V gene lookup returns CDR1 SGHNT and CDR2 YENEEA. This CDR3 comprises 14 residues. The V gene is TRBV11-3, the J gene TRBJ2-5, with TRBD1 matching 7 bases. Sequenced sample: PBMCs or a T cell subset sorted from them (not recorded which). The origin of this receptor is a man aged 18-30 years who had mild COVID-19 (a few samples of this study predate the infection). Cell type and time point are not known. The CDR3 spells CASSSRDSAETQYF. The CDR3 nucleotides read TGTGCCAGCAGCTCCCGGGACAGTGCAGAGACCCAGTACTTC.